This is a list of T cell receptor beta chains from one sample in a study of T cell changes during pregnancy in multiple sclerosis. Clones were sequenced by immunoSEQ multiplex PCR, and TCRdb holds only the in-frame ones, with some missing. The sample contains 50,000 to 65,000 clones, 90% of which appear only once. This specimen was CD8+ T cells from peripheral blood mononuclear cells, taken before pregnancy. The receptors were sampled from a female donor with multiple sclerosis, enrolled in a pregnancy study. The CDR3 runs from the conserved cysteine through the conserved F or W. D genes are given only for firm matches. Expanded clones get a size class; other rows say once, few or many, or leave the size out.

v_gene: TRBV9; j_gene: TRBJ2-3; abundance: NA; d_gene: NA; CDR3nt: TGTGCCAGCAGCGGTCCCCGGGGGCGGGGGTACACAGATACGCAGTATTTT; CDR3aa: CASSGPRGRGYTDTQYF
v_gene: TRBV9; j_gene: TRBJ2-1; abundance: NA; d_gene: TRBD2; CDR3nt: TGTGCCAGCAGCCCGTTTAGCGGGGGGGCATTCGATGAGCAGTTCTTC; CDR3aa: CASSPFSGGAFDEQFF
v_gene: TRBV6-5; j_gene: TRBJ1-2; abundance: NA; d_gene: TRBD1; CDR3nt: TGTGCCAGCAGCCCTACCGGGACAGGGGCTGGCTACACCTTC; CDR3aa: CASSPTGTGAGYTF
v_gene: TRBV9; j_gene: TRBJ2-7; abundance: NA; d_gene: TRBD1; CDR3nt: TGTGCCAGCAGCGTTGGGACAGGGACCTACGAGCAGTACTTC; CDR3aa: CASSVGTGTYEQYF
v_gene: TRBV9; j_gene: TRBJ2-1; abundance: NA; d_gene: TRBD2; CDR3nt: TGTGCCAGCAGCCCCTCGAGCGGGGCTTCGGGAAATGAGCAGTTCTTC; CDR3aa: CASSPSSGASGNEQFF
v_gene: TRBV7-6; j_gene: TRBJ2-3; abundance: NA; d_gene: TRBD2; CDR3nt: TGTGCCAGCAGCTCCCGGACTAGCGGGGGCCGGACAGATACGCAGTATTTT; CDR3aa: CASSSRTSGGRTDTQYF
v_gene: TRBV2; j_gene: TRBJ2-7; abundance: NA; d_gene: NA; CDR3nt: TGTGCCAGCAGTGGAAGGAAACAGGGCGCATTATACGAGCAGTACTTC; CDR3aa: CASSGRKQGALYEQYF
v_gene: TRBV30; j_gene: TRBJ1-1; abundance: NA; d_gene: TRBD1; CDR3nt: TGTGCCTGGAGTGAACAGGGGCTGAACACTGAAGCTTTCTTT; CDR3aa: CAWSEQGLNTEAFF
v_gene: TRBV7-9; j_gene: TRBJ2-7; abundance: once; d_gene: NA; CDR3nt: TGTGCCAGCAGCTATCCGCCCCCAGGGGTCCACGAGCAGTACTTC; CDR3aa: CASSYPPPGVHEQYF
v_gene: TRBV19; j_gene: TRBJ2-1; abundance: NA; d_gene: TRBD2; CDR3nt: TGTGCCAGTAGTCCCTCCCAAACTAGCGGGCACTTCAATGAGCAGTTCTTC; CDR3aa: CASSPSQTSGHFNEQFF
v_gene: TRBV27; j_gene: TRBJ2-7; abundance: NA; d_gene: NA; CDR3nt: TGTGCCAGCAGGGCGGGCAACTCCTACGAGCAGTACTTC; CDR3aa: CASRAGNSYEQYF
v_gene: TRBV14; j_gene: TRBJ2-3; abundance: NA; d_gene: NA; CDR3nt: TGTGCCAGCAGCCAACTTCCGGCTAGCGTCGGGGATACGCAGTATTTT; CDR3aa: CASSQLPASVGDTQYF
v_gene: TRBV5-1; j_gene: TRBJ1-4; abundance: once; d_gene: NA; CDR3nt: TGCGCCAGCAGCTTGGCGGGGACTAATGAAAAACTGTTTTTT; CDR3aa: CASSLAGTNEKLFF
v_gene: TRBV4-3; j_gene: TRBJ2-3; abundance: NA; d_gene: TRBD2; CDR3nt: TGCGCCAGCAGCCAAGAGATGAGCCTAGCGGGGACCACAGATACGCAGTATTTT; CDR3aa: CASSQEMSLAGTTDTQYF
v_gene: TRBV4-3; j_gene: TRBJ1-2; abundance: NA; d_gene: NA; CDR3nt: TGCGCCAGCAGCCAAACAGCACTTCACAACTATGGCTACACCTTC; CDR3aa: CASSQTALHNYGYTF
v_gene: TRBV4-1; j_gene: TRBJ2-7; abundance: NA; d_gene: NA; CDR3nt: TGCGCCAGCAGCCAGGGAGGGGGCGAGCAGTACTTC; CDR3aa: CASSQGGGEQYF
v_gene: TRBV9; j_gene: TRBJ1-2; abundance: NA; d_gene: TRBD1; CDR3nt: TGTGCCAGCAGCGCCCCGGGGACAGCTGTCGATGGCTACACCTTC; CDR3aa: CASSAPGTAVDGYTF
v_gene: TRBV10-3; j_gene: TRBJ2-2; abundance: NA; d_gene: TRBD2; CDR3nt: TGTGCCATCAGTGAGCATGGGCTAGCGGGGTCCGGGAACACCGGGGAGCTGTTTTTT; CDR3aa: CAISEHGLAGSGNTGELFF
v_gene: TRBV7-3; j_gene: TRBJ1-1; abundance: NA; d_gene: NA; CDR3nt: TGTGCCAGCAGCTTAACCCCGGGGTTCGATACTGAAGCTTTCTTT; CDR3aa: CASSLTPGFDTEAFF
v_gene: TRBV7-6; j_gene: TRBJ1-1; abundance: NA; d_gene: NA; CDR3nt: TGTGCCAGCAGCTTAGTGCGGGGCGATACTGAAGCTTTCTTT; CDR3aa: CASSLVRGDTEAFF
v_gene: TRBV27; j_gene: TRBJ2-3; abundance: NA; d_gene: TRBD2; CDR3nt: TGTGCCAGCAGTTGGGCGGGGGGCACAGATACGCAGTATTTT; CDR3aa: CASSWAGGTDTQYF
v_gene: TRBV19; j_gene: TRBJ1-1; abundance: NA; d_gene: NA; CDR3nt: TGTGCCAGTAGTATTGTCGGCAGGGGCCCCTACACTGAAGCTTTCTTT; CDR3aa: CASSIVGRGPYTEAFF
v_gene: TRBV4-3; j_gene: TRBJ1-1; abundance: NA; d_gene: TRBD1; CDR3nt: TGCGCCAGCAGCCAAGATCAAACGGGACAGTCAGCTAATGAAGCTTTCTTT; CDR3aa: CASSQDQTGQSANEAFF
v_gene: TRBV5-6; j_gene: TRBJ2-7; abundance: NA; d_gene: NA; CDR3nt: TGTGCCAGCAGCTTCGGGGAGACCTACGAGCAGTACTTC; CDR3aa: CASSFGETYEQYF
v_gene: TRBV5-6; j_gene: TRBJ2-3; abundance: NA; d_gene: NA; CDR3nt: TGTGCCAGCAGCTTTGGGGGGTCCACGCAGTATTTT; CDR3aa: CASSFGGSTQYF
v_gene: TRBV5-5; j_gene: TRBJ1-2; abundance: NA; d_gene: NA; CDR3nt: TGTGCCAGCAGCTTGGTCCGACACCTTTATGGCTACACCTTC; CDR3aa: CASSLVRHLYGYTF
v_gene: TRBV11-2; j_gene: TRBJ1-3; abundance: NA; d_gene: NA; CDR3nt: TGTGCCAGCAGCTTAGAGGGCCTGGGAAACACCATATATTTT; CDR3aa: CASSLEGLGNTIYF
v_gene: TRBV7-8; j_gene: TRBJ2-3; abundance: NA; d_gene: NA; CDR3nt: TGTGCCAGCAGCTTAGCGGGGGGGCTGGATACGCAGTATTTT; CDR3aa: CASSLAGGLDTQYF
v_gene: TRBV9; j_gene: TRBJ2-2; abundance: NA; d_gene: NA; CDR3nt: TGTGCCAGCAGCGGGGGCAGGGTAGCAAACACCGGGGAGCTGTTTTTT; CDR3aa: CASSGGRVANTGELFF
v_gene: TRBV5-6; j_gene: TRBJ1-2; abundance: NA; d_gene: TRBD1; CDR3nt: TGTGCCAGCAGCACCGGGACAGGGGTCTATGGCTACACCTTC; CDR3aa: CASSTGTGVYGYTF